A selection of T cell receptor beta chains follows, all from one sample in a study of cytomegalovirus exposure and HLA in healthy donors. Clones were sequenced by immunoSEQ multiplex PCR, and TCRdb holds only the in-frame ones, with some missing. The data show over 120,000 clones, around 81% seen once. Sequencing was done on a sample of PBMCs. The origin of the receptors is a man in his fifties in good health and CMV-seronegative. Each CDR3 is given with its conserved first and last residue. The D gene is left open where the match is weak. Only some rows state a clone size, as once, few, many or a class for expanded clones.

>.|TRBJ2-3|few|12|TRBV14
CASSFRTDTQYF
TGTGCCAGCAGCTTTCGTACAGATACGCAGTATTTT
>TRBD1|TRBJ2-3|once|14|TRBV29-1
CSVVSGTVGDTQYF
TGCAGCGTTGTAAGTGGGACAGTTGGGGATACGCAGTATTTT
>.|TRBJ1-2|.|16|TRBV19
CASNGGRDPGDYGYTF
TGTGCCAGTAATGGGGGAAGGGACCCGGGAGACTATGGCTACACCTTC
>.|TRBJ1-4|few|15|TRBV30
CAWSAGNVGNEKLFF
TGTGCCTGGAGTGCAGGGAATGTGGGTAATGAAAAACTGTTTTTT
>.|TRBJ2-3|.|16|TRBV18
CASSPDRSSSTDTQYF
TGTGCCAGCTCACCTGACAGGAGTTCTAGCACAGATACGCAGTATTTT
>.|TRBJ1-1|.|13|TRBV27
CASSPVMNTEAFF
TGTGCCAGCAGTCCGGTTATGAACACTGAAGCTTTCTTT
>.|TRBJ1-1|.|15|TRBV28
CASSAPGGTNTEAFF
TGTGCCAGCAGTGCCCCCGGAGGGACGAACACTGAAGCTTTCTTT
>TRBD1|TRBJ2-3|.|14|TRBV29-1
CSVGGTGSTDTQYF
TGCAGCGTTGGCGGGACAGGAAGCACAGATACGCAGTATTTT
>.|TRBJ2-7|.|12|TRBV29-1
CSVAGNSYEQYF
TGCAGCGTTGCAGGCAACTCCTACGAGCAGTACTTC
>TRBD1|TRBJ1-1|few|12|TRBV29-1
CSVRTGIPEAFF
TGCAGCGTTCGGACAGGGATCCCTGAAGCTTTCTTT
>TRBD1|TRBJ2-7|.|16|TRBV19
CASSVGQRTGAYEQYF
TGTGCCAGTAGTGTCGGTCAACGGACAGGGGCCTACGAGCAGTACTTC
>.|TRBJ2-7|.|15|TRBV7-8
CASSSLGRAEYEQYF
TGTGCCAGCAGCTCCCTGGGCAGGGCCGAGTACGAGCAGTACTTC
>TRBD1|TRBJ2-1|.|16|TRBV11-2
CASSLVRQGGYNEQFF
TGTGCCAGCAGCTTAGTACGACAGGGGGGCTACAATGAGCAGTTCTTC
>.|TRBJ2-3|.|15|TRBV5-1
CASSPGDTSTDTQYF
TGCGCCAGCAGCCCGGGGGATACTAGCACAGATACGCAGTATTTT
>.|TRBJ1-3|.|14|TRBV6-1
CASSEQGYGNTIYF
TGTGCCAGCAGTGAGCAGGGGTACGGAAACACCATATATTTT
>.|TRBJ1-2|.|13|TRBV9
CASSISVNYGYTF
TGTGCCAGCAGCATTTCGGTTAACTATGGCTACACCTTC
>TRBD2|TRBJ2-2|.|17|TRBV4-1
CASSQRTGAGGTGELFF
TGCGCCAGCAGCCAAAGAACAGGAGCGGGGGGCACCGGGGAGCTGTTTTTT
>TRBD1|TRBJ2-7|.|14|TRBV7-9
CASSFDRDSYEQYF
TGTGCCAGCAGCTTCGACAGGGATTCCTACGAGCAGTACTTC
>.|TRBJ1-2|.|14|TRBV29-1
CSVVPPDANYGYTF
TGCAGCGTTGTCCCACCAGATGCTAACTATGGCTACACCTTC
>TRBD1|TRBJ2-7|.|14|TRBV11-2
CASSFGQGSYEQYF
TGTGCCAGCAGCTTCGGACAGGGCTCCTACGAGCAGTACTTC
>.|TRBJ2-1|.|14|TRBV12-5
CASGPVGGGTYKFF
.
>TRBD2|TRBJ2-1|.|15|TRBV6-5
CASTTRAGRNNEQFF
TGTGCCAGCACCACGCGAGCGGGGAGAAACAATGAGCAGTTCTTC
>.|TRBJ2-3|.|14|TRBV9
CASSVATPTDTQYF
TGTGCCAGCAGCGTAGCGACACCCACAGATACGCAGTATTTT
>TRBD2|TRBJ2-7|.|15|TRBV14
CASSRSSGRWYEQYF
TGTGCCAGCAGCCGTTCTAGCGGGAGGTGGTACGAGCAGTACTTC
>.|TRBJ1-1|.|15|TRBV6-1
CASSEYSTENTEAFF
TGTGCCAGCAGTGAATATTCGACAGAGAACACTGAAGCTTTCTTT
>.|TRBJ2-4|.|14|TRBV6-1
CASSEQGARDIQYF
TGTGCCAGCTCGGAGCAGGGCGCCCGGGACATTCAGTACTTC
>TRBD1|TRBJ2-1|.|14|TRBV9
CASSVDTGGNEQFF
TGTGCCAGCAGCGTAGATACAGGGGGCAATGAGCAGTTCTTC